A single sample is the source of the 15 T cell receptor beta chains below, sequenced in a study of vaccination and CD4 T cells after COVID-19. What these receptors recognize is not known. Sequence data for DNA of cultured CD4+ T cells were generated by the Oncomine TCR Beta short-read assay. Using its own MiXCR run on the PCR reads, TCRdb lists one record per CDR3 protein. The table has some 11,000 distinct CDR3 sequences, approximately 28% seen once. Stated treatment: approximately 9-day PBMC culture with coronavirus spike peptide pools or control peptides (ViraFEST assay). The sequenced sample consisted of cultured CD4+ T cells from blood. These receptors came from a human donor with COVID-19.

This chain links TRBV12-3 or TRBV12-4 with TRBJ2-3; 7 positions agree with TRBD1. The trim removed 10 bases at V and 9 bases at J, leaving 10 bases unmatched. CDR3 length equals 12 residues. The CDR3 reads CATRRGLGTQYF. The CDR3 coding sequence is TGTGCCACCCGTAGGGGGCTCGGGACGCAGTATTTT.

This clonotype was recorded only once. V is TRBV11-3 and J is TRBJ2-7; 8 bases map to TRBD1. Germline CDR1 reads SGHNT; CDR2 reads YENEEA. The ends lost 1 base at V and 6 bases at J; junction bases unmatched: 8. This CDR3 is built from 15 residues. The CDR3 reads CASSLGGTGRGEQYF. The CDR3 DNA follows: TGTGCCAGCAGCTTAGGCGGGACAGGTCGAGGCGAGCAGTACTTC.

This clonotype was picked up a small number of times. The V call is TRBV6-1, the J call TRBJ2-5, with TRBD1 matching over 10 bases. Germline values: CDR1 MNHNS, CDR2 SASEGT. V shed 2 bases and J 2 bases; nucleotides not matched to a gene: 8. This CDR3 is built from 17 residues. The CDR3 DNA reads as TGTGCCAGCAGTGAATACCTGCGGGACAGGGGTCAAGAGACCCAGTACTTC. It encodes CASSEYLRDRGQETQYF.

V and J are TRBV7-2 and TRBJ1-5; weak D call: TRBD1 (5 bases). Germline values: CDR1 SGHTA, CDR2 FQGNSA. The CDR3 sequence is 15 residues long. V lost 5 bases and J 2 bases, leaving 13 bases between the germline ends. The CDR3 is CASSPLGEGNQPQHF. Written as DNA, the CDR3 is TGTGCCAGCAGCCCGCTGGGGGAGGGCAATCAGCCCCAGCATTTT.

V is TRBV20-1 and J is TRBJ1-3; D gene ambiguous. This CDR3 comprises 14 residues. Germline V lookup: CDR1 DFQATT, CDR2 SNEGSKA (reference sequence). V was cut by 5 bases and J by 0 bases, with 11 bases left in between. The CDR3 is CSARKQNSGNTIYF. Written as DNA, the CDR3 is TGCAGTGCTCGCAAACAGAACTCTGGAAACACCATATATTTT.

This chain connects TRBV5-4 to TRBJ2-5; 9 nucleotides align to TRBD1. V shed 5 bases and J 1 base; nucleotides not matched to a gene: 9. The CDR3 extends over 16 amino acids. Germline V gene sequence: CDR1 SGHNT, CDR2 YYREEE (reference sequence). For the CDR3, the DNA is TGTGCCAGCAGTTTACCCGGGACAGGGATCCAAGAGACCCAGTACTTC. Its protein product is CASSLPGTGIQETQYF.

This chain joins TRBV6-5 and TRBJ2-7; tentative D call: TRBD1 (7 bases). Deletions cut 0 bases from V and 3 bases from J, with 12 bases between. The germline V gene has CDR1 MNHEY and CDR2 SVGAGI. CDR3 length: 15 residues. CDR3: CASSYSRGADYEQYF. The CDR3 DNA is TGTGCCAGCAGTTACTCCAGGGGGGCTGACTACGAGCAGTACTTC.

The chain combines TRBV6-1 with TRBJ1-2; TRBD1 might be the D (6 bases). CDR3 length equals 14 residues. Trimming left V 4 bases short and J 3 bases short, with 12 bases between. Per the germline V gene, CDR1 is MNHNS and CDR2 is SASEGT. CDR3 nucleotides: TGTGCCAGCAGTGTTTCGGGGGGCGACTATGGCTACACCTTC. Translation gives CASSVSGGDYGYTF.

V gene TRBV2 combines with J gene TRBJ2-7, with TRBD2 as a possible D gene (6 bases). The CDR3 spans 14 residues. CDR1 is SNHLY and CDR2 is FYNNEI in the germline V gene. The V gene lost 10 bases and the J gene lost 0 bases, with 16 bases spanning the gap. Written as DNA, the CDR3 is TGTGCCACCGATAGCGGCGAGAGCTCCTACGAGCAGTACTTC. Translation gives CATDSGESSYEQYF.

The CDR3 sequence is CAWSPTRAGYGYTF. CDR3 in DNA: TGTGCCTGGAGTCCGACCCGGGCAGGGTATGGCTACACCTTC. V is TRBV30 and J is TRBJ1-2, with a possible D match to TRBD1 (5 bases). The CDR3 loop spans 14 amino acids. V was pared by 2 bases and J by 5 bases, with 15 bases between. CDR1 and CDR2 from the germline V gene are GTSNPN and SVGIG (reference sequence).

The J gene is TRBJ1-1, the V gene TRBV5-4; possible D gene TRBD1, 5 bases. In germline, CDR1 is SGHNT, CDR2 YYREEE (reference sequence). V was trimmed by 0 bases and J by 6 bases, leaving 12 bases between them. CDR3 length equals 14 residues. The DNA for the CDR3 is TGTGCCAGCAGCTTGGGGGGCAGGGCCGCTGAAGCTTTCTTT. Protein product: CASSLGGRAAEAFF.

The chain combines TRBV9 with TRBJ2-3, with TRBD2 as a possible D gene (6 bases). The CDR3 extends over 15 amino acids. Germline loops: CDR1 SGDLS, CDR2 YYNGEE. Deletions cut 4 bases from V and 1 base from J, with 13 bases between. CDR3 nucleotides: TGTGCCAGCAGCACCATGGGGGGACGCACAGATACGCAGTATTTT. Translation gives CASSTMGGRTDTQYF.

This clonotype was seen more than once but under ten times. This chain joins TRBV5-4 and TRBJ2-1, with 9 bases matching TRBD1. This CDR3 comprises 15 residues. Per germline, CDR1 SGHNT and CDR2 YYREEE (reference sequence). V dropped 3 bases and J dropped 3; count of bases not matched to a gene: 4. CDR3 in amino acids: CASSSGQGHYNEQFF. The CDR3 nucleotides are TGTGCCAGCAGCTCCGGACAGGGGCACTACAATGAGCAGTTCTTC.

This clonotype was detected only a few times. The genes are TRBV20-1 and TRBJ1-4, with D possibly TRBD1 on 5 matching bases. V lost 1 base, J lost 7 bases, and 16 bases lay in between. This CDR3 region has 15 residues. Germline CDR1 DFQATT, CDR2 SNEGSKA (reference sequence). CDR3 in amino acids: CSARGRDVQPEKLFF. The DNA of the CDR3 is TGCAGTGCTAGAGGTCGGGACGTCCAGCCTGAAAAACTGTTTTTT.

This clonotype has more than one count but fewer than ten. V gene TRBV6-4 combines with J gene TRBJ2-7; D possibly matches TRBD1 or TRBD2 (5 bases each). This CDR3 has 16 residues. Trimming left V 6 bases short and J 0 bases short, with 18 bases between. Germline loops: CDR1 MRHNA, CDR2 SNTAGT. The CDR3 loop reads CASRVSQEATSYEQYF. DNA of the CDR3: TGTGCCAGCAGAGTTTCACAGGAGGCCACCTCCTACGAGCAGTACTTC.